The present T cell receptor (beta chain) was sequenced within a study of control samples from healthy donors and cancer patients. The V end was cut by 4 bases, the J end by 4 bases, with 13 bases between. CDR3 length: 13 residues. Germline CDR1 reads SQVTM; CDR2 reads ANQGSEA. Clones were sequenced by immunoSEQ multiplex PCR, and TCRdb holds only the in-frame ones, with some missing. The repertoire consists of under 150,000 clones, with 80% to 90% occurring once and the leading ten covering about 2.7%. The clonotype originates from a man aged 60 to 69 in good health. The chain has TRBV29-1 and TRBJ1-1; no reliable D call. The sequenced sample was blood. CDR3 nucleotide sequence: TGCAGCGTTGTGCATAGGGAGGGCACTGAAGCTTTCTTT. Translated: CSVVHREGTEAFF.